The entry that follows covers one T cell receptor (beta chain) sequence. This table comes from immunoSEQ multiplex PCR, and its TCRdb copy is limited to in-frame clones, with some not included. The sample consists of hundreds of thousands of clones, roughly 78% of them appearing once. V was clipped by 8 bases and J by 5 bases, with 12 bases between them. Germline V CDR1 and CDR2: MNHNS, SASEGT. This CDR3 is 13 amino acids long. Negatively enriched CD4+ T cells were divided by CD45RA into naive and memory. This specimen comes from a study of shared clonotypes between healthy human individuals. The chain combines TRBV6-1 with TRBJ1-4; D is uncertain. The TCR originated in a woman younger than 45 in good health. The specimen sequenced was memory CD4+ T cells sorted from blood. Subset here: CD45RA-negative fraction. CDR3 sequence: CASRTDLNEKLFF. CDR3 DNA: TGTGCCAGCCGAACGGATCTGAATGAAAAACTGTTTTTT.